This entry describes one T cell receptor (beta chain). Its specificity is not known. These data belong to a study of identical twins. One entry per CDR3 protein, called by TCRdb with MiXCR from the 5' RACE reads. Here the sample spans roughly 1,500,000 distinct CDR3 sequences, around 29% being singletons. Findings of the study overall: Insertions were fewer in abundant cord blood beta clonotypes, whereas memory repertoires showed none of this pattern.

Input material: cord blood. This TCR derives from a newborn girl in good health.

The CDR3 loop reads CASNIKTGGNQPQHF. Here the CDR3 DNA reads TGTGCCAGCAACATTAAGACAGGGGGGAATCAGCCCCAGCATTTT. V usage is TRBV5-5 and J usage is TRBJ1-5; the match to TRBD1 covers 9 bases. Germline assignment: CDR1 SGHKS and CDR2 YYEKEE (reference sequence). CDR3 length: 15 amino acids. V lost 6 bases to trimming and J lost 4 bases; unmatched junction nucleotides: 8.